This T cell receptor (beta chain) was captured by sequencing in a study of OX40 agonist ivuxolimab in advanced cancers. Some clones are missing from TCRdb's copy, which holds only in-frame ones; the method was immunoSEQ multiplex PCR. The table shows roughly 60,000 clones, with 84% occurring only once. CDR1 and CDR2 from the germline V gene are MDHEN and SYDVKM. Germline trimming cut 9 bases from V and 3 bases from J; bases unmatched to any gene: 14. CDR3 length: 15 residues. The gene calls are TRBV28 and TRBJ2-7, with 7 bases that match TRBD2. This clonotype was sampled from an adult with an advanced solid tumor such as melanoma, head and neck, liver or kidney cancer. The sequences come from CD4+ or CD8+ T cells sorted from blood, collected in a trial of the OX40 agonist ivuxolimab. CDR3: CASHRGGRVGYEQYF. The CDR3 nucleotides read TGTGCCAGTCATCGCGGGGGTCGTGTCGGCTACGAGCAGTACTTC.